The subject of this entry is one TCR beta chain. Antigen specificity is unknown. Every sample gave at least 5 micrograms of total RNA when it was extracted. Per germline, CDR1 SGDLS and CDR2 YYNGEE. CDR3 size: 15 residues. V was trimmed by 3 bases and J by 1 base, leaving 13 bases between them. The source of the sample is a study of blood T cells in healthy people across ages. Study-level findings and limits: Estimates of diversity drawn from one million T cells were considered underestimates.

A sample-barcoded 5' primer and a J-beta primer mix were used in a second PCR of about 7 to 12 cycles. Each cDNA molecule received a tag from a template-switch adaptor that had 12 random nucleotides. One entry per CDR3 protein, called by TCRdb with MiXCR from the 5' RACE reads. The sample has hundreds of thousands of distinct CDR3 sequences, 25% to 35% seen once; the top ten hold 15% to 19%. The sequence was collected from a woman at least 80 years old in good health. Sequencing was done on a sample of blood. The chain joins TRBV9 to TRBJ1-1, with D unclear. The CDR3: CASSGGGPGNTEAFF. CDR3 nucleotides: TGTGCCAGCAGCGGAGGTGGGCCGGGGAACACTGAAGCTTTCTTT.